These 32 T cell receptor beta chains were all obtained from the same sample, sequenced in a study of blood T cell repertoires in COVID-19. Profiling relied on immunoSEQ multiplex PCR, and the TCRdb table lists in-frame clones only, not all of them. The sample consists of 350,000 to 450,000 clones, approximately 90% of them appearing once. Sequencing was carried out using peripheral blood. The receptors were sampled from a woman aged 35 to 49 with COVID-19, enrolled during active disease.

The genes are TRBV28 and TRBJ1-2; D is unresolved. Trimming pared 5 bases from V and 4 bases from J, leaving 17 bases between. In germline, CDR1 is MDHEN, CDR2 SYDVKM. The CDR3 is made up of 15 amino acids. The CDR3 sequence is CASSLGWSRTYGYTF. CDR3 nucleotide sequence: TGTGCCAGCAGTCTCGGGTGGTCACGCACCTATGGCTACACCTTC.

This chain links TRBV18 with TRBJ1-2; TRBD1 agrees at 7 bases. Unmatched junction bases numbered 2, after V lost 4 bases and J lost 6 bases. The CDR3 extends over 12 amino acids. CDR1 is KGHSH, CDR2 LQKENI, per germline. CDR3 DNA sequence: TGTGCCAGCTCACTCACAGGGGATGGCTACACCTTC. Protein sequence: CASSLTGDGYTF.

This chain connects TRBV28 to TRBJ2-3; D uncertain. Trimming shortened V by 2 bases and J by 1 base, and 10 bases separated the two germline ends. Germline V gene lookup returns CDR1 MDHEN and CDR2 SYDVKM. The CDR3 consists of 15 residues. As DNA, the CDR3 is TGTGCCAGCAGTTTACGCTCCCAGGGCACAGATACGCAGTATTTT. It translates to CASSLRSQGTDTQYF.

The rearrangement joins TRBV27 to TRBJ2-1, with 13 bases matching TRBD2. Germline V gene data show CDR1 as MNHEY and CDR2 as SMNVEV (reference sequence). The CDR3 length is 17 residues. Trimming took 6 bases from V and 1 from J; bases not matched to a gene: 6. The DNA for the CDR3 is TGTGCCAGCAGCTGGACTAGCGGGAGTAAGTCCTACAATGAGCAGTTCTTC. This translates into CASSWTSGSKSYNEQFF.

The chain carries TRBV27 and TRBJ2-1, with 8 bases matching TRBD2. V lost 3 bases and J lost 5; bases outside the gene matches: 12. This CDR3 is 17 amino acids long. Germline V CDR1 and CDR2: MNHEY, SMNVEV (reference sequence). As DNA, the CDR3 is TGTGCCAGCAGTTTTAGCTTGGCTAGCGGGCGGAACAATGAGCAGTTCTTC. Encoded protein: CASSFSLASGRNNEQFF.

V gene TRBV3-1 (or the pseudogene TRBV3-2) combines with J gene TRBJ2-2; D is unclear. V was cut by 4 bases and J by 10 bases, with 16 bases left in between. Germline CDR1 reads LGHDT; CDR2 reads YNNKEL (reference sequence). The CDR3 runs 14 residues. CDR3 region: CASSPLTLGKELFF. In DNA, the CDR3 is TGTGCCAGCAGCCCTCTGACTTTAGGCAAGGAGCTGTTTTTT.

The CDR3 coding sequence is TGTGCCAGTAGTACAGGGGGCAGATCCTACGAGCAGTACTTC. Its translation is CASSTGGRSYEQYF. The chain has TRBV19 and TRBJ2-7; 8 nucleotides line up with TRBD1. The CDR3 runs 14 residues. The germline gives CDR1 LNHDA, CDR2 SQIVND (reference sequence). With V trimmed by 4 bases and J by 1 base, 3 bases remained unmatched.

The chain links TRBV6-6 to TRBJ1-1; TRBD1 might be the D (5 bases). Germline CDR1 and CDR2: MNHNY and SVGAGI (reference sequence). CDR3 length: 14 residues. Trimming took off 2 bases at V and 0 bases at J, with 7 bases between the two ends. The CDR3, as DNA: TGTGCCAGCAGTTACAGGGGATTGAACACTGAAGCTTTCTTT. Its translation is CASSYRGLNTEAFF.

This clone is a singleton in its sample. The V gene is TRBV7-8, the J gene TRBJ2-7; 10 bases fit TRBD1. The CDR3 loop spans 20 amino acids. V dropped 1 base and J dropped 3; count of bases not matched to a gene: 18. Germline loops: CDR1 SGHVS, CDR2 FQNEAQ. The DNA for the CDR3 is TGTGCCAGCAGCTTAGTGGGAGCTGTTGGAGTTGGGACAGGGGACTACGAGCAGTACTTC. This encodes CASSLVGAVGVGTGDYEQYF.

The V and J genes are TRBV12-3 or TRBV12-4 and TRBJ1-1; D gene unclear. Trimming left V 6 bases short and J 3 bases short, with 11 bases between. The CDR3 is 13 amino acids. CDR3 sequence (DNA): TGTGCCAGCAGACTCCCGGGTTACACTGAAGCTTTCTTT. This sequence encodes CASRLPGYTEAFF.

The chain has TRBV5-6 and TRBJ2-1, with unresolved D. The germline V gene has CDR1 SGHDT and CDR2 YYEEEE. V dropped 0 bases and J dropped 5 bases, with 15 bases sitting between them. CDR3 length: 16 residues. The CDR3 sequence is CASSLGYSASHNEQFF. As DNA, the CDR3 is TGTGCCAGCAGCTTGGGGTATTCCGCCAGTCACAATGAGCAGTTCTTC.

The V call is TRBV7-4, the J call TRBJ1-4; D is unresolved. Germline CDR1 SGHVT, CDR2 SQSDAQ. V was cut by 11 bases and J by 5 bases, with 12 bases left in between. The CDR3 has 12 residues. The CDR3 DNA follows: TGTGCCCTTGGGCGGGGAAATGAAAAACTGTTTTTT. Translating gives CALGRGNEKLFF.

The genes are TRBV9 and TRBJ2-1, with 7 nucleotides matching TRBD2. CDR3 length: 16 residues. Per the germline V gene, CDR1 is SGDLS and CDR2 is YYNGEE. With 0 bases clipped from V and 3 bases from J, the junction kept 6 bases outside the gene matches. The CDR3 reads CASSVVGRGIYNEQFF. In DNA form, the CDR3 reads TGTGCCAGCAGCGTAGTAGGGAGGGGTATCTACAATGAGCAGTTCTTC.

In DNA form, the CDR3 reads TGTGCCAGCACCCAGGCCGGAGGTAATTCACCCCTCCACTTT. This gives the protein CASTQAGGNSPLHF. The V gene is TRBV11-2, the J gene TRBJ1-6; D unresolved. V lost 7 bases to trimming and J lost 6 bases, with 13 bases between them. This CDR3 comprises 14 residues. Per the germline V gene, CDR1 is SGHAT and CDR2 is FQNNGV.

The chain combines TRBV6-5 with TRBJ1-2, with D unclear. Germline values: CDR1 MNHEY, CDR2 SVGAGI. V was shortened by 0 bases and J by 0 bases, with 11 bases between the two germline ends. This CDR3 contains 16 residues. In DNA form, the CDR3 reads TGTGCCAGCAGTTACTCACGGGAGACCCCTAACTATGGCTACACCTTC. This sequence encodes CASSYSRETPNYGYTF.

The chain has TRBV27 and TRBJ2-3, with TRBD2 identical over 10 bases. Losses at the gene ends were 4 bases for V and 5 bases for J; bases not matched to a gene: 3. The CDR3 has 14 amino acids. From germline, CDR1 is MNHEY and CDR2 SMNVEV (reference sequence). CDR3: CASSWSGGGDTQYF. The CDR3 nucleotides are TGTGCCAGCAGTTGGAGCGGGGGGGGAGATACGCAGTATTTT.

This clone was found a few times. The rearrangement joins TRBV10-3 to TRBJ2-7, with TRBD1 matching over 8 bases. The CDR3 loop spans 12 amino acids. Germline CDR1 reads ENHRY; CDR2 reads SYGVKD. V lost 8 bases and J lost 3; bases outside the gene matches: 3. The DNA of the CDR3 is TGTGCCATCCGGGACAGGAGCTACGAGCAGTACTTC. The encoded protein is CAIRDRSYEQYF.

This rearrangement joins TRBV4-3 to TRBJ2-2; 7 bases agree with TRBD2. The J segment lost 5 bases and the V segment lost 4 bases, leaving 4 bases of the junction unmatched. Germline CDR1 LGHNA, CDR2 YSLEER. The CDR3 loop spans 14 amino acids. This CDR3 is CASSPDSGTGELFF. For the CDR3, the DNA is TGCGCCAGCAGCCCAGATAGCGGGACCGGGGAGCTGTTTTTT.

The V and J genes are TRBV11-3 and TRBJ2-2; 8 bases are a match to TRBD2. Losses at the gene ends were 5 bases for V and 6 bases for J; bases not matched to a gene: 11. CDR3 length: 16 residues. CDR1 is SGHNT and CDR2 is YENEEA in the germline V gene. The CDR3 nucleotides are TGTGCCAGCAGCCTACCGGGGGGGAGTGGTGCCGGGGAGCTGTTTTTT. Its translation: CASSLPGGSGAGELFF.

This clone was counted a single time. V usage is TRBV6-2 or TRBV6-3 and J usage is TRBJ2-4; 8 nucleotides match TRBD1. The CDR3 consists of 15 residues. The V gene end was trimmed by 4 bases and the J gene end by 2 bases; junction bases not matched to a gene: 4. Germline assignment: CDR1 MNHEY and CDR2 SVGEGT. This CDR3 is CASSLRQGSKNIQYF. In DNA, the CDR3 is TGTGCCAGCAGTTTGAGACAGGGGTCCAAAAACATTCAGTACTTC.

The sample holds one count of this clone. V usage is TRBV6-6 and J usage is TRBJ2-3; 8 bases are shared with TRBD2. The germline V gene has CDR1 MNHNY and CDR2 SVGAGI (reference sequence). The CDR3 covers 15 residues. The V segment lost 5 bases and the J segment 6 bases; nucleotides outside the gene matches: 10. In DNA, the CDR3 is TGTGCCAGCAGTGCCCGTAGCGGGGTCTTCGATACGCAGTATTTT. Its translation is CASSARSGVFDTQYF.

The rearrangement joins TRBV20-1 to TRBJ1-1, with 7 bases fitting TRBD1. Germline trimming cut 6 bases from V and 14 bases from J; bases unmatched to any gene: 12. The CDR3 contains 11 residues. Looked up from germline, CDR1 is DFQATT and CDR2 is SNEGSKA (reference sequence). Here the CDR3 DNA reads TGCAGTGCCACGGACAGGCTCGATTTCTTCTTT. The encoded protein is CSATDRLDFFF.

This sequence joins TRBV6-5 and TRBJ2-1; 9 bases line up with TRBD2. The germline CDR1 and CDR2 sequences are MNHEY and SVGAGI. This CDR3 is 16 amino acids long. V was pared by 4 bases and J by 6 bases, with 10 bases of the junction left unmatched. The CDR3 nucleotides are TGTGCCAGCAGTTCCCCCAGCGGGAGGATCGGCAATGAGCAGTTCTTC. As protein: CASSSPSGRIGNEQFF.

This chain uses TRBV9 with TRBJ1-2; D is uncertain. CDR1 and CDR2 (germline): SGDLS, YYNGEE. The CDR3 contains 13 residues. Trimming removed 3 bases from V and 5 bases from J, with 11 bases in between. This CDR3 is CASSGPGWYGYTF. Here the CDR3 DNA reads TGTGCCAGCAGCGGACCGGGGTGGTATGGCTACACCTTC.

V and J are TRBV7-9 and TRBJ1-6, with D unclear. The CDR3 is made up of 14 amino acids. Germline-derived CDR1 and CDR2 are SEHNR and FQNEAQ (reference sequence). Trimming stripped 4 bases from V and 6 bases from J, with 10 bases between. The CDR3 DNA is TGTGCCAGCAGCTCCGGACTGGGTAATTCACCCCTCCACTTT. Translating gives CASSSGLGNSPLHF.

The sample holds one count of this clone. The gene calls are TRBV5-1 and TRBJ2-5, with 9 bases lining up with TRBD2. There are 15 residues in the CDR3. Germline CDR1 and CDR2: SGHRS and YFSETQ. V dropped 1 base and J dropped 4; count of bases not matched to a gene: 5. The CDR3 DNA reads TGCGCCAGCAGCTTGTCCGGGACTAGCCGAGAGACCCAGTACTTC. Translated: CASSLSGTSRETQYF. The complete variable domain, with remaining parts taken from reference TRBV5-1 and TRBJ2-5, reads KAGVTQTPRYLIKTRGQQVTLSCSPISGHRSVSWYQQTPGQGLQFLFEYFSETQRNKGNFPGRFSGRQFSNSRSEMNVSTLELGDSALYLCASSLSGTSRETQYFGPGTRLLVL.

This clone was picked up one time. This chain links TRBV30 with TRBJ1-2; 10 nucleotides line up with TRBD1. This CDR3 is built from 14 residues. V shed 3 bases, J shed 3 bases, and the junction held 4 bases outside the gene matches. Germline V gene data show CDR1 as GTSNPN and CDR2 as SVGIG (reference sequence). CDR3 DNA sequence: TGTGCCTGGAGAGGGGACAGGGGTCACTATGGCTACACCTTC. It translates to CAWRGDRGHYGYTF.

Of note for this clone: Other DNA sequences in the sample encode the same CDR3. The V and J genes are TRBV28 and TRBJ2-7, with D possibly matching TRBD1 (5 bases). V was trimmed by 4 bases and J by 6 bases, leaving 10 bases between them. This CDR3 is 12 amino acids long. Germline values: CDR1 MDHEN, CDR2 SYDVKM. In DNA form, the CDR3 reads TGTGCCAGCAGTTCAATTACAGGCGAGCAGTACTTC. Translating gives CASSSITGEQYF.

The chain joins TRBV7-9 to TRBJ1-4; 8 bases match TRBD1. Germline V gene data show CDR1 as SEHNR and CDR2 as FQNEAQ (reference sequence). With V trimmed by 3 bases and J by 3 bases, 9 bases remained unmatched. The CDR3 has 17 amino acids. CDR3 in amino acids: CASSFGPQQGANEKLFF. CDR3 coding DNA: TGTGCCAGCAGCTTTGGCCCCCAACAGGGGGCTAATGAAAAACTGTTTTTT.

This clone appeared a single time. This CDR3 reads CASGPQRGSNEQFF. CDR3 DNA: TGTGCCAGCGGGCCGCAGCGGGGGTCCAATGAGCAGTTCTTC. The V gene is TRBV7-3, the J gene TRBJ2-1; 8 positions agree with TRBD2. Germline CDR1 SGHTA, CDR2 FQGTGA. Trimming cost V 8 bases and J 6 bases; bases outside gene matches: 9. The CDR3 loop spans 14 amino acids.

The chain uses TRBV9 and TRBJ2-3; D is unresolved. Germline V gene sequence: CDR1 SGDLS, CDR2 YYNGEE. Trimming removed 0 bases at V and 1 base at J, with 9 bases between. The CDR3 consists of 15 residues. The CDR3, as DNA: TGTGCCAGCAGCGTAGCTAAGATAGGCACAGATACGCAGTATTTT. It is translated as CASSVAKIGTDTQYF.

This rearrangement joins TRBV7-9 to TRBJ1-5; 9 positions agree with TRBD1. This CDR3 comprises 16 residues. Germline CDR1 reads SEHNR; CDR2 reads FQNEAQ (reference sequence). The V segment lost 5 bases and the J segment 4 bases; nucleotides outside the gene matches: 9. CDR3 nucleotides: TGTGCCAGCAGCCGATCCGGGACAGGGCCTAATCAGCCCCAGCATTTT. Encoded protein: CASSRSGTGPNQPQHF.